What follows are 32 T cell receptor beta chains derived from one specimen sequenced in a study of blood T cell repertoires in COVID-19. The table came from immunoSEQ multiplex PCR; TCRdb's copy has only in-frame clones and leaves some out. The table includes 200,000 to 300,000 clones, around 80% detected once. Material: peripheral blood. These receptor sequences come from a man aged 60 to 69 with acute or convalescent COVID-19.

The V gene is TRBV5-4, the J gene TRBJ2-1; 12 positions agree with TRBD2. The V gene end was trimmed by 0 bases and the J gene end by 4 bases; junction bases not matched to a gene: 8. CDR1 is SGHNT, CDR2 YYREEE, per germline (reference sequence). The CDR3 sequence is 18 residues long. CDR3 amino acids: CASSLALAGGHIYNEQFF. The CDR3 DNA reads as TGTGCCAGCAGCTTGGCCCTAGCGGGGGGGCATATTTACAATGAGCAGTTCTTC.

The chain combines TRBV5-6 with TRBJ1-1; D gene unclear. Germline assignment: CDR1 SGHDT and CDR2 YYEEEE. The CDR3 runs 12 residues. V gave up 0 bases and J gave up 9 bases, with 9 bases separating them. In nucleotides, the CDR3 is TGTGCCAGCAGCTTGGTAGAAGCTCAAGCTTTCTTT. Encoded protein: CASSLVEAQAFF.

V and J are TRBV15 and TRBJ2-3, with 8 bases that match TRBD2. The CDR3 extends over 15 amino acids. After removal of 6 bases from V and 4 bases from J, the junction contained 9 bases not matched to a gene. From germline, CDR1 is LNHNV and CDR2 YYDKDF (reference sequence). This CDR3 reads CATSLRAGGPDTQYF. CDR3 nucleotides: TGTGCCACCAGTCTGCGGGCGGGGGGACCAGATACGCAGTATTTT.

The chain couples TRBV27 to TRBJ2-7, with TRBD2 identical over 8 bases. CDR1 and CDR2 from the germline V gene are MNHEY and SMNVEV (reference sequence). With 0 bases clipped from V and 4 bases from J, the junction kept 11 bases outside the gene matches. This CDR3 comprises 17 residues. CDR3 DNA sequence: TGTGCCAGCAGTTTATCCTTAGCGGGGCCATTGGGTTACGAGCAGTACTTC. Translation gives CASSLSLAGPLGYEQYF.

This chain connects TRBV7-6 to TRBJ2-3; D possibly corresponds to TRBD2 (6 bases). With 2 bases removed from V and 3 bases from J, the gap between germline ends came to 12 bases. The CDR3 contains 15 residues. Looked up from germline, CDR1 is SGHVS and CDR2 is FNYEAQ. This CDR3 is CASSLSWRGTDTQYF. Written as DNA, the CDR3 is TGTGCCAGCAGCTTATCGTGGCGGGGAACAGATACGCAGTATTTT. The full variable domain, in which reference TRBV7-6 and TRBJ2-3 provide the parts outside the CDR3, is GAGVSQSPRYKVTKRGQDVALRCDPISGHVSLYWYRQALGQGPEFLTYFNYEAQQDKSGLPNDRFSAERPEGSISTLTIQRTEQRDSAMYRCASSLSWRGTDTQYFGPGTRLTVL.

The rearrangement uses TRBV5-1 and TRBJ2-7; 7 bases map to TRBD2. CDR1 SGHRS and CDR2 YFSETQ come from the germline V gene. This CDR3 region has 13 residues. V lost 1 base to trimming and J lost 6 bases; unmatched junction nucleotides: 4. As DNA, the CDR3 is TGCGCCAGCAGCTTGTCGGGAGGTCGCGAGCAGTACTTC. This gives the protein CASSLSGGREQYF.

J is TRBJ2-2 and V is TRBV7-6, with D perhaps matching TRBD2 (5 bases). V lost 5 bases and J lost 6, with 16 bases in between. Germline-derived CDR1 and CDR2 are SGHVS and FNYEAQ. This CDR3 is built from 15 residues. The CDR3 DNA reads TGTGCCAGCAGCAGGGTGGGAGTCGGCGCCGGGGAGCTGTTTTTT. It specifies CASSRVGVGAGELFF.

The chain is built from TRBV7-8 and TRBJ1-1; no clear D gene. The ends were cut back, 4 bases at V and 4 bases at J, with 16 bases in the middle. The CDR3 has 15 residues. Germline V CDR1 and CDR2: SGHVS, FQNEAQ. CDR3 loop: CASSSRRNFATEAFF. The CDR3 nucleotides are TGTGCCAGCAGCTCGAGAAGAAATTTCGCCACTGAAGCTTTCTTT.

The rearrangement joins TRBV5-5 to TRBJ1-4; D possibly corresponds to TRBD1 (5 bases). Trimming stripped 0 bases from V and 5 bases from J, with 14 bases between. Germline V gives CDR1 SGHKS, CDR2 YYEKEE (reference sequence). The CDR3 has 16 amino acids. CDR3 sequence: CASSLGSTASNEKLFF. As DNA, the CDR3 is TGTGCCAGCAGCTTGGGATCGACAGCTTCCAATGAAAAACTGTTTTTT.

The chain has TRBV10-3 and TRBJ2-3; TRBD2 might be the D (5 bases). V gave up 7 bases and J gave up 2 bases, with 19 bases separating them. Germline CDR1 reads ENHRY; CDR2 reads SYGVKD. The CDR3 totals 16 residues. The CDR3 loop reads CAIKPSSGYYTDTQYF. The CDR3, as DNA: TGTGCCATCAAGCCTAGCTCTGGATATTACACAGATACGCAGTATTTT.

The J gene is TRBJ2-5, the V gene TRBV13, with D unclear. The CDR3 covers 14 residues. Deletions cut 5 bases from V and 0 bases from J, with 10 bases between. Germline lookup yields CDR1 PRHDT and CDR2 FYEKMQ (reference sequence). CDR3 protein: CASSVRQNQETQYF. The DNA of the CDR3 is TGTGCCAGCAGCGTAAGACAAAACCAAGAGACCCAGTACTTC.

The chain recombines TRBV11-3 with TRBJ2-1; TRBD2 aligns across 9 bases. The CDR3 length is 13 residues. The germline V gene has CDR1 SGHNT and CDR2 YENEEA. After removal of 8 bases from V and 4 bases from J, the junction contained 3 bases not matched to a gene. DNA for the CDR3: TGTGCCAGCGGGACTAGCAATTACAATGAGCAGTTCTTC. As protein: CASGTSNYNEQFF.

The rearrangement uses TRBV6-1 and TRBJ2-7; tentatively, D is TRBD1 (6 bases). V lost 1 base and J lost 3, with 10 bases in between. The CDR3 spans 14 residues. Germline CDR1 MNHNS, CDR2 SASEGT. The CDR3 DNA is TGTGCCAGCAGTGAAGGGGGGCCCGTCTACGAGCAGTACTTC. It is translated as CASSEGGPVYEQYF.

The chain uses TRBV10-3 and TRBJ2-4; 10 positions agree with TRBD1. There are 18 residues in the CDR3. V dropped 6 bases and J dropped 2; count of bases not matched to a gene: 13. Germline CDR1 and CDR2: ENHRY and SYGVKD. The CDR3 loop is CAISRDRGMLGTKNIQYF. CDR3 in DNA: TGTGCCATCAGCCGGGACAGGGGAATGTTGGGAACCAAAAACATTCAGTACTTC.

This clone was counted once. The gene calls are TRBV7-9 and TRBJ2-1; D is perhaps TRBD2 (6 bases). The ends were cut back, 5 bases at V and 4 bases at J, with 12 bases in the middle. The CDR3 sequence is 14 residues long. Germline V gene data show CDR1 as SEHNR and CDR2 as FQNEAQ (reference sequence). In nucleotides, the CDR3 is TGTGCCAGCAGCAGAGTCGGGAGATACAATGAGCAGTTCTTC. It yields the protein CASSRVGRYNEQFF.

This clone was detected a few times. Additional DNA sequences in this sample encode the identical CDR3. V and J are TRBV30 and TRBJ1-5; a weak D match, TRBD1 (6 bases). CDR3 length: 13 residues. Trimming took 0 bases from V and 4 from J, leaving 7 bases between them. Germline lookup yields CDR1 GTSNPN and CDR2 SVGIG (reference sequence). The CDR3 coding sequence is TGTGCCTGGAGTGTAAGGGGGAATCAGCCCCAGCATTTT. Its translation is CAWSVRGNQPQHF.

The V and J genes are TRBV5-1 and TRBJ2-7; 9 bases align to TRBD1. The J segment lost 7 bases and the V segment lost 0 bases, leaving 5 bases of the junction unmatched. The CDR3 has 14 amino acids. Germline V lookup: CDR1 SGHRS, CDR2 YFSETQ. The CDR3: CASSLAVTGGEQYF. The CDR3 DNA follows: TGCGCCAGCAGCTTGGCAGTGACAGGGGGTGAGCAGTACTTC.

The genes are TRBV4-1 and TRBJ1-2, with D unresolved. This CDR3 region has 15 residues. The germline V and J ends were trimmed by 0 bases and 6 bases, with 14 bases remaining between them. Germline V gene sequence: CDR1 MGHRA, CDR2 YSYEKL. The CDR3 coding sequence is TGCGCCAGCAGCCAAGAATGGGTTTGGGCACATGGCTACACCTTC. Its protein product is CASSQEWVWAHGYTF.

This chain joins TRBV5-4 and TRBJ1-6; D is undetermined. The CDR3 length is 14 residues. Germline V gene lookup returns CDR1 SGHNT and CDR2 YYREEE (reference sequence). Trimming cost V 3 bases and J 16 bases, with 20 bases left between them. CDR3 region: CASSSTADDLPLHF. The CDR3 DNA reads TGTGCCAGCAGCTCGACTGCCGACGATTTACCTCTCCACTTT.

The chain carries TRBV7-2 and TRBJ1-1; a possible D gene is TRBD1 (6 bases). V was clipped by 5 bases and J by 4 bases, with 20 bases between them. This CDR3 is 16 amino acids long. The germline CDR1 and CDR2 sequences are SGHTA and FQGNSA. Here the CDR3 reads CASSPELQGLGTEAFF. The CDR3 DNA is TGTGCCAGCAGCCCCGAGTTACAGGGTCTAGGCACTGAAGCTTTCTTT.

This chain connects TRBV6-2 or TRBV6-3 to TRBJ2-5; 7 positions match TRBD2. Looked up from germline, CDR1 is MNHEY and CDR2 is SVGEGT. J was trimmed by 2 bases and V by 6 bases; bases with no gene match: 12. The CDR3 totals 16 residues. CDR3 loop: CASSDRDYEIQETQYF. CDR3 nucleotides: TGTGCCAGCAGCGACCGGGACTACGAAATTCAAGAGACCCAGTACTTC.

The table lists this clone with a count of one. The chain combines TRBV11-2 with TRBJ1-1; tentatively, D is TRBD1 (5 bases). The CDR3 spans 13 residues. V dropped 5 bases and J dropped 4 bases, with 11 bases sitting between them. Germline CDR1 SGHAT, CDR2 FQNNGV. The CDR3 coding sequence is TGTGCCAGCAGCCTCACAGGCCGCACTGAAGCTTTCTTT. It is translated as CASSLTGRTEAFF.

The gene calls are TRBV27 and TRBJ2-5, with TRBD2 matching 11 bases. The CDR3 has 17 residues. V dropped 3 bases and J dropped 5; count of bases not matched to a gene: 11. The germline V gene has CDR1 MNHEY and CDR2 SMNVEV (reference sequence). In nucleotides, the CDR3 is TGTGCCAGCAGTTTGACTTTGGGGGGACTAGCGGCCGAGACCCAGTACTTC. This sequence encodes CASSLTLGGLAAETQYF.

The chain links TRBV4-3 to TRBJ1-5; D is perhaps TRBD1 (6 bases). CDR3 length: 15 residues. CDR1 LGHNA and CDR2 YSLEER come from the germline V gene. V dropped 1 base and J dropped 4 bases, with 11 bases sitting between them. The CDR3 DNA follows: TGCGCCAGCAGCCAAGCCCACAGGGAAAATCAGCCCCAGCATTTT. This sequence encodes CASSQAHRENQPQHF.

The chain employs TRBV6-4 and TRBJ1-2; 12 bases are shared with TRBD1. J lost 3 bases, V lost 5 bases, and 16 bases had no gene match. Germline lookup yields CDR1 MRHNA and CDR2 SNTAGT. The length of the CDR3 is 19 residues. CDR3 bases: TGTGCCAGCAGTCCGGGACAGGGGGCTCAATACCCCAAGGACTATGGCTACACCTTC. Encoded protein: CASSPGQGAQYPKDYGYTF.

This clone was seen a handful of times. CDR3 region: CASSPRLAGGLKTTDTQYF. As DNA, the CDR3 is TGTGCCAGCAGCCCCCGGTTAGCGGGGGGCCTAAAAACCACAGATACGCAGTATTTT. The genes are TRBV13 and TRBJ2-3; 10 bases match TRBD2. This CDR3 comprises 19 residues. Germline assignment: CDR1 PRHDT and CDR2 FYEKMQ (reference sequence). V shed 5 bases and J 2 bases; nucleotides not matched to a gene: 16.

V is TRBV5-1 and J is TRBJ2-1, with D perhaps matching TRBD2 (6 bases). This CDR3 spans 16 amino acids. Trimming shortened V by 0 bases and J by 2 bases, and 12 bases separated the two germline ends. CDR1 is SGHRS and CDR2 is YFSETQ in the germline V gene. DNA for the CDR3: TGCGCCAGCAGCTTGGGGGGTCTAGCGACCTACAATGAGCAGTTCTTC. Translating gives CASSLGGLATYNEQFF.

In DNA, the CDR3 is TGTGCCAGCAGTCGACAGCGAGTTGCAAACTATGGCTACACCTTC. Amino acid sequence: CASSRQRVANYGYTF. This rearrangement joins TRBV28 to TRBJ1-2; tentative D call: TRBD1 (5 bases). From germline, CDR1 is MDHEN and CDR2 SYDVKM. This CDR3 has 15 amino acids. Trimming stripped 5 bases from V and 2 bases from J, with 15 bases between.

This rearrangement joins TRBV2 to TRBJ1-4; D remains ambiguous. The CDR3 loop spans 12 amino acids. Trimming stripped 3 bases from V and 5 bases from J, with 4 bases between. CDR1 is SNHLY and CDR2 is FYNNEI in the germline V gene. The CDR3 nucleotides read TGTGCCAGCAGTGATAAAAATGAAAAACTGTTTTTT. Its protein is CASSDKNEKLFF.

The rearrangement uses TRBV28 and TRBJ2-7; 8 bases are a match to TRBD1. The V gene end was trimmed by 8 bases and the J gene end by 2 bases; junction bases not matched to a gene: 8. The CDR3 runs 14 residues. The germline V gene encodes CDR1 MDHEN and CDR2 SYDVKM. Here the CDR3 DNA reads TGTGCCAGCCACACAGGGGGGAACGCCTACGAGCAGTACTTC. This sequence encodes CASHTGGNAYEQYF. The variable domain in full, completed from reference TRBV28 and TRBJ2-7, reads DVKVTQSSRYLVKRTGEKVFLECVQDMDHENMFWYRQDPGLGLRLIYFSYDVKMKEKGDIPEGYSVSREKKERFSLILESASTNQTSMYLCASHTGGNAYEQYFGPGTRLTVT.

The chain carries TRBV2 and TRBJ2-7, with TRBD2 as a possible D gene (7 bases). The CDR3 has 13 residues. Germline CDR1 and CDR2: SNHLY and FYNNEI. Between the trimmed V and J ends, which lost 4 bases and 3 bases, there was a span of 10 bases. The CDR3 is CASSARGLYEQYF. CDR3 bases: TGTGCCAGCAGTGCGCGGGGGCTCTACGAGCAGTACTTC.

This chain uses TRBV7-6 with TRBJ2-5, with 7 positions matching TRBD1. The CDR3 covers 12 residues. Germline CDR1 SGHVS, CDR2 FNYEAQ. V shed 1 base, J shed 8 bases, and the junction held 1 base outside the gene matches. CDR3 bases: TGTGCCAGCAGCTTAGGGGACAGAACCCAGTACTTC. Its protein is CASSLGDRTQYF. The full variable domain, completed using reference TRBV7-6 and TRBJ2-5, is GAGVSQSPRYKVTKRGQDVALRCDPISGHVSLYWYRQALGQGPEFLTYFNYEAQQDKSGLPNDRFSAERPEGSISTLTIQRTEQRDSAMYRCASSLGDRTQYFGPGTRLLVL.